This is a list of T cell receptor beta chains from one sample in a study of cytomegalovirus exposure and HLA in healthy donors. Profiled with immunoSEQ multiplex PCR; TCRdb holds only in-frame clones, not every one. The table has 100,000 to 150,000 clones, about 84% seen once. Sequenced: PBMCs. The receptors originated from a man between 18 and 29 years old in good health and CMV-seropositive. CDR3s include the opening cysteine and the closing phenylalanine or tryptophan. A D gene is named only where the DNA matches it firmly. A row's size may be missing; if present it is once, few, many or a size class.

d_gene	v_gene	j_gene	len	abundance	CDR3aa	CDR3nt
NA	TRBV30	TRBJ1-3	14	NA	CAWSGQISGNTIYF	TGTGCCTGGAGTGGTCAGATTTCTGGAAACACCATATATTTT
NA	TRBV5-1	TRBJ2-7	14	NA	CASSLAEPGYEQYF	TGCGCCAGCAGCTTGGCCGAGCCAGGCTACGAGCAGTACTTC
TRBD1	TRBV7-2	TRBJ2-3	15	few	CASKPGQGASDTQYF	TGTGCCAGCAAACCGGGACAGGGTGCAAGTGATACGCAGTATTTT
NA	TRBV4-3	TRBJ2-7	16	NA	CASSQDGTGMIDEQYF	TGCGCCAGCAGCCAAGATGGAACAGGAATGATCGACGAGCAGTACTTC
TRBD2	TRBV9	TRBJ2-2	13	once	CASSGAGTGELFF	TGTGCCAGCAGCGGAGCGGGGACCGGGGAGCTGTTTTTT
NA	TRBV5-6	TRBJ1-2	14	NA	CASSLVGAVDGYTF	TGTGCCAGCAGCTTGGTGGGGGCTGTTGACGGCTACACCTTC
NA	TRBV18	TRBJ1-2	14	NA	CASSQLIQESGYTF	TGTGCCAGCTCTCAACTTATACAGGAATCCGGCTACACCTTC
TRBD1	TRBV13	TRBJ2-7	15	few	CASSPGTGGSYEQYF	TGTGCCAGCAGCCCCGGGACAGGGGGCTCCTACGAGCAGTACTTC
NA	TRBV27	TRBJ1-5	15	NA	CASSPTARSNQPQHF	TGTGCCAGCAGTCCGACAGCCCGTAGCAATCAGCCCCAGCATTTT
NA	TRBV30	TRBJ1-2	13	NA	CACYIRVGYGYTF	TGTGCCTGTTACATCAGGGTCGGCTATGGCTACACCTTC
TRBD1	TRBV2	TRBJ2-7	12	NA	CASKVQGNEQYF	TGTGCCAGCAAAGTACAGGGGAACGAGCAGTACTTC
TRBD1	TRBV5-1	TRBJ2-7	15	NA	CASSITTGGSNEQYF	TGCGCCAGCAGTATTACCACAGGGGGCTCCAACGAGCAGTACTTC
TRBD1	TRBV6-1	TRBJ1-5	15	few	CASRQGLYSNQPQHF	TGTGCCAGCAGACAGGGGTTATATAGCAATCAGCCCCAGCATTTT
NA	TRBV19	TRBJ1-5	14	NA	CASQGESGNQPQHF	TGTGCCAGCCAGGGTGAATCCGGCAATCAGCCCCAGCATTTT
NA	TRBV5-1	TRBJ1-3	15	NA	CASSLDPDPANTIYF	TGCGCCAGCAGCTTGGATCCAGATCCTGCAAACACCATATATTTT
TRBD2	TRBV7-2	TRBJ2-1	15	NA	CASSSGGGVRSEQFF	TGTGCCAGCAGCTCCGGGGGAGGGGTTCGTAGTGAGCAGTTCTTC
NA	TRBV19	TRBJ2-2	15	once	CATRGAETNTGELFF	TGTGCCACCCGAGGAGCGGAGACCAACACCGGGGAGCTGTTTTTT
NA	TRBV30	TRBJ2-1	12	NA	CAWSRQAYEQFF	TGTGCCTGGAGTCGCCAGGCCTATGAGCAGTTCTTC
NA	TRBV19	TRBJ1-5	15	NA	CASSGGRASNQPQHF	TGTGCCAGTAGTGGGGGCAGAGCTAGCAATCAGCCCCAGCATTTT
TRBD1	TRBV4-3	TRBJ2-7	14	NA	CASSQATGVYEQYF	TGCGCCAGCAGCCAAGCTACAGGGGTCTACGAGCAGTACTTC
TRBD1	TRBV29-1	TRBJ2-1	14	once	CSVEDLQGANEQFF	TGCAGCGTTGAAGATCTTCAGGGGGCCAATGAGCAGTTCTTC
TRBD1	TRBV15	TRBJ2-5	16	NA	CATSQLTQGAQETQYF	TGTGCCACCAGCCAACTCACACAGGGGGCTCAAGAGACCCAGTACTTC
NA	TRBV14	TRBJ2-7	13	few	CASSQLNRDEQYF	TGTGCCAGCAGCCAATTGAACAGGGACGAGCAGTACTTC
NA	TRBV2	TRBJ2-5	15	NA	CASKGRRGAEETQYF	TGTGCCAGCAAAGGTCGACGGGGGGCCGAAGAGACCCAGTACTTC
TRBD1	TRBV5-6	TRBJ1-6	15	NA	CASNSIQGGNSPLHF	TGTGCCAGCAATTCGATACAGGGGGGTAATTCACCCCTCCACTTT
NA	TRBV7-6	TRBJ1-1	15	NA	CASSISPGQNTEAFF	TGTGCCAGCAGCATATCGCCTGGGCAGAACACTGAAGCTTTCTTT
TRBD1	TRBV7-9	TRBJ2-7	16	NA	CSSSLRGQESSYEQYF	TGTTCCAGCAGCTTAAGGGGACAGGAGAGCTCCTACGAGCAGTACTTC
NA	TRBV27	TRBJ1-2	14	NA	CASSGRLGSYGYTF	TGTGCCAGCAGTGGCAGACTGGGGAGCTATGGCTACACCTTC
NA	TRBV10-1	TRBJ1-4	14	NA	CASSESGLNEKLFF	TGCGCCAGCAGTGAATCGGGACTCAATGAAAAACTGTTTTTT
NA	TRBV29-1	TRBJ2-7	11	NA	CSVESREEQYF	TGCAGCGTTGAATCGAGGGAAGAGCAGTACTTC
NA	TRBV5-1	TRBJ2-5	16	NA	CASSLVPPSSGETQYF	TGCGCCAGCAGCTTGGTGCCCCCGTCCTCCGGGGAGACCCAGTACTTC
NA	TRBV19	TRBJ1-5	15	NA	CASSIGHLSNQPQHF	TGTGCCAGTAGTATCGGACACCTTAGCAATCAGCCCCAGCATTTT
TRBD1	TRBV12-5	TRBJ2-7	14	NA	CASGLPPNGQGVYF	TGTGCTAGTGGTTTGCCACCAAACGGACAGGGTGTGTACTTC
NA	TRBV29-1	TRBJ2-7	15	NA	CSVDGEGGSSYEQYF	TGCAGCGTTGACGGGGAGGGGGGGAGTTCCTACGAGCAGTACTTC
TRBD2	TRBV10-1	TRBJ2-3	16	NA	CASSEGTSGSTDTQYF	TGCGCCAGCAGTGAAGGGACTAGCGGGAGCACAGATACGCAGTATTTT
TRBD1	TRBV25-1	TRBJ2-2	16	few	CASKKPGQGNTGELFF	TGTGCCAGCAAAAAACCGGGACAGGGCAACACCGGGGAGCTGTTTTTT
TRBD2	TRBV10-2	TRBJ2-5	13	once	CASRAGTSGEQYF	TGCGCCAGCAGAGCGGGGACTAGCGGGGAGCAGTACTTC
TRBD1	TRBV13	TRBJ2-7	16	NA	CASSLGQGDSYYEQYF	TGTGCCAGCAGCTTAGGACAAGGGGACAGTTACTACGAGCAGTACTTC
TRBD1	TRBV11-2	TRBJ2-2	15	few	CASSSGQANTGELFF	TGTGCCAGCAGCTCGGGACAGGCGAACACCGGGGAGCTGTTTTTT
NA	TRBV5-7	TRBJ2-7	15	NA	CASSLRQMGFHEQYF	TGTGCCAGCAGCCTGCGACAGATGGGCTTCCACGAGCAGTACTTC
NA	TRBV27	TRBJ2-7	15	NA	CASSFRQGYSYEQYF	TGTGCCAGCAGTTTTCGGCAGGGCTACTCCTACGAGCAGTACTTC
TRBD1	TRBV14	TRBJ2-7	16	NA	CASSRRAGTGENEQYF	TGTGCCAGCAGCCGAAGGGCGGGGACAGGGGAGAACGAGCAGTACTTC
TRBD2	TRBV30	TRBJ2-7	14	NA	CAWTGGGRGYEQYF	TGTGCCTGGACGGGTGGCGGGAGAGGGTACGAGCAGTACTTC
TRBD1	TRBV4-1	TRBJ1-2	15	NA	CASSPIGGGPDGYTF	TGCGCCAGCAGCCCAATAGGGGGCGGACCCGATGGCTACACCTTC
TRBD1	TRBV13	TRBJ2-3	14	NA	CASRQGGLSDTQYF	TGTGCCAGCAGACAGGGGGGTTTATCAGATACGCAGTATTTT
TRBD1	TRBV2	TRBJ2-6	15	NA	CASSGTGSGANVLTF	TGTGCCAGCAGTGGGACAGGCTCTGGGGCCAACGTCCTGACTTTC
NA	TRBV4-3	TRBJ2-7	17	NA	CASSQDRPRAGGNEQYF	TGCGCCAGCAGCCAGGATCGTCCACGGGCAGGGGGGAACGAGCAGTACTTC
TRBD2	TRBV19	TRBJ2-1	14	NA	CASSSLLAGNEQFF	TGTGCCAGTAGTTCTTTGCTAGCGGGAAATGAGCAGTTCTTC
NA	TRBV28	TRBJ2-5	13	NA	CASSLGGPPTQYF	TGTGCCAGCAGTTTGGGGGGACCCCCGACCCAGTACTTC
TRBD2	TRBV5-4	TRBJ2-2	16	NA	CASSSGGTANTGELFF	TGTGCCAGCAGCTCCGGGGGGACGGCGAACACCGGGGAGCTGTTTTTT
NA	TRBV6-5	TRBJ1-2	13	NA	CASSYGGADGYTF	TGTGCCAGCAGTTACGGCGGGGCTGATGGCTACACCTTC
NA	TRBV7-2	TRBJ2-7	13	NA	CASSNSYSYEQYF	TGTGCCAGCAGTAACAGCTACTCCTACGAGCAGTACTTC
TRBD2	TRBV11-3	TRBJ2-1	15	NA	CASSLVLSGVNEQFF	TGTGCCAGCAGCTTAGTTCTTAGCGGGGTCAATGAGCAGTTCTTC